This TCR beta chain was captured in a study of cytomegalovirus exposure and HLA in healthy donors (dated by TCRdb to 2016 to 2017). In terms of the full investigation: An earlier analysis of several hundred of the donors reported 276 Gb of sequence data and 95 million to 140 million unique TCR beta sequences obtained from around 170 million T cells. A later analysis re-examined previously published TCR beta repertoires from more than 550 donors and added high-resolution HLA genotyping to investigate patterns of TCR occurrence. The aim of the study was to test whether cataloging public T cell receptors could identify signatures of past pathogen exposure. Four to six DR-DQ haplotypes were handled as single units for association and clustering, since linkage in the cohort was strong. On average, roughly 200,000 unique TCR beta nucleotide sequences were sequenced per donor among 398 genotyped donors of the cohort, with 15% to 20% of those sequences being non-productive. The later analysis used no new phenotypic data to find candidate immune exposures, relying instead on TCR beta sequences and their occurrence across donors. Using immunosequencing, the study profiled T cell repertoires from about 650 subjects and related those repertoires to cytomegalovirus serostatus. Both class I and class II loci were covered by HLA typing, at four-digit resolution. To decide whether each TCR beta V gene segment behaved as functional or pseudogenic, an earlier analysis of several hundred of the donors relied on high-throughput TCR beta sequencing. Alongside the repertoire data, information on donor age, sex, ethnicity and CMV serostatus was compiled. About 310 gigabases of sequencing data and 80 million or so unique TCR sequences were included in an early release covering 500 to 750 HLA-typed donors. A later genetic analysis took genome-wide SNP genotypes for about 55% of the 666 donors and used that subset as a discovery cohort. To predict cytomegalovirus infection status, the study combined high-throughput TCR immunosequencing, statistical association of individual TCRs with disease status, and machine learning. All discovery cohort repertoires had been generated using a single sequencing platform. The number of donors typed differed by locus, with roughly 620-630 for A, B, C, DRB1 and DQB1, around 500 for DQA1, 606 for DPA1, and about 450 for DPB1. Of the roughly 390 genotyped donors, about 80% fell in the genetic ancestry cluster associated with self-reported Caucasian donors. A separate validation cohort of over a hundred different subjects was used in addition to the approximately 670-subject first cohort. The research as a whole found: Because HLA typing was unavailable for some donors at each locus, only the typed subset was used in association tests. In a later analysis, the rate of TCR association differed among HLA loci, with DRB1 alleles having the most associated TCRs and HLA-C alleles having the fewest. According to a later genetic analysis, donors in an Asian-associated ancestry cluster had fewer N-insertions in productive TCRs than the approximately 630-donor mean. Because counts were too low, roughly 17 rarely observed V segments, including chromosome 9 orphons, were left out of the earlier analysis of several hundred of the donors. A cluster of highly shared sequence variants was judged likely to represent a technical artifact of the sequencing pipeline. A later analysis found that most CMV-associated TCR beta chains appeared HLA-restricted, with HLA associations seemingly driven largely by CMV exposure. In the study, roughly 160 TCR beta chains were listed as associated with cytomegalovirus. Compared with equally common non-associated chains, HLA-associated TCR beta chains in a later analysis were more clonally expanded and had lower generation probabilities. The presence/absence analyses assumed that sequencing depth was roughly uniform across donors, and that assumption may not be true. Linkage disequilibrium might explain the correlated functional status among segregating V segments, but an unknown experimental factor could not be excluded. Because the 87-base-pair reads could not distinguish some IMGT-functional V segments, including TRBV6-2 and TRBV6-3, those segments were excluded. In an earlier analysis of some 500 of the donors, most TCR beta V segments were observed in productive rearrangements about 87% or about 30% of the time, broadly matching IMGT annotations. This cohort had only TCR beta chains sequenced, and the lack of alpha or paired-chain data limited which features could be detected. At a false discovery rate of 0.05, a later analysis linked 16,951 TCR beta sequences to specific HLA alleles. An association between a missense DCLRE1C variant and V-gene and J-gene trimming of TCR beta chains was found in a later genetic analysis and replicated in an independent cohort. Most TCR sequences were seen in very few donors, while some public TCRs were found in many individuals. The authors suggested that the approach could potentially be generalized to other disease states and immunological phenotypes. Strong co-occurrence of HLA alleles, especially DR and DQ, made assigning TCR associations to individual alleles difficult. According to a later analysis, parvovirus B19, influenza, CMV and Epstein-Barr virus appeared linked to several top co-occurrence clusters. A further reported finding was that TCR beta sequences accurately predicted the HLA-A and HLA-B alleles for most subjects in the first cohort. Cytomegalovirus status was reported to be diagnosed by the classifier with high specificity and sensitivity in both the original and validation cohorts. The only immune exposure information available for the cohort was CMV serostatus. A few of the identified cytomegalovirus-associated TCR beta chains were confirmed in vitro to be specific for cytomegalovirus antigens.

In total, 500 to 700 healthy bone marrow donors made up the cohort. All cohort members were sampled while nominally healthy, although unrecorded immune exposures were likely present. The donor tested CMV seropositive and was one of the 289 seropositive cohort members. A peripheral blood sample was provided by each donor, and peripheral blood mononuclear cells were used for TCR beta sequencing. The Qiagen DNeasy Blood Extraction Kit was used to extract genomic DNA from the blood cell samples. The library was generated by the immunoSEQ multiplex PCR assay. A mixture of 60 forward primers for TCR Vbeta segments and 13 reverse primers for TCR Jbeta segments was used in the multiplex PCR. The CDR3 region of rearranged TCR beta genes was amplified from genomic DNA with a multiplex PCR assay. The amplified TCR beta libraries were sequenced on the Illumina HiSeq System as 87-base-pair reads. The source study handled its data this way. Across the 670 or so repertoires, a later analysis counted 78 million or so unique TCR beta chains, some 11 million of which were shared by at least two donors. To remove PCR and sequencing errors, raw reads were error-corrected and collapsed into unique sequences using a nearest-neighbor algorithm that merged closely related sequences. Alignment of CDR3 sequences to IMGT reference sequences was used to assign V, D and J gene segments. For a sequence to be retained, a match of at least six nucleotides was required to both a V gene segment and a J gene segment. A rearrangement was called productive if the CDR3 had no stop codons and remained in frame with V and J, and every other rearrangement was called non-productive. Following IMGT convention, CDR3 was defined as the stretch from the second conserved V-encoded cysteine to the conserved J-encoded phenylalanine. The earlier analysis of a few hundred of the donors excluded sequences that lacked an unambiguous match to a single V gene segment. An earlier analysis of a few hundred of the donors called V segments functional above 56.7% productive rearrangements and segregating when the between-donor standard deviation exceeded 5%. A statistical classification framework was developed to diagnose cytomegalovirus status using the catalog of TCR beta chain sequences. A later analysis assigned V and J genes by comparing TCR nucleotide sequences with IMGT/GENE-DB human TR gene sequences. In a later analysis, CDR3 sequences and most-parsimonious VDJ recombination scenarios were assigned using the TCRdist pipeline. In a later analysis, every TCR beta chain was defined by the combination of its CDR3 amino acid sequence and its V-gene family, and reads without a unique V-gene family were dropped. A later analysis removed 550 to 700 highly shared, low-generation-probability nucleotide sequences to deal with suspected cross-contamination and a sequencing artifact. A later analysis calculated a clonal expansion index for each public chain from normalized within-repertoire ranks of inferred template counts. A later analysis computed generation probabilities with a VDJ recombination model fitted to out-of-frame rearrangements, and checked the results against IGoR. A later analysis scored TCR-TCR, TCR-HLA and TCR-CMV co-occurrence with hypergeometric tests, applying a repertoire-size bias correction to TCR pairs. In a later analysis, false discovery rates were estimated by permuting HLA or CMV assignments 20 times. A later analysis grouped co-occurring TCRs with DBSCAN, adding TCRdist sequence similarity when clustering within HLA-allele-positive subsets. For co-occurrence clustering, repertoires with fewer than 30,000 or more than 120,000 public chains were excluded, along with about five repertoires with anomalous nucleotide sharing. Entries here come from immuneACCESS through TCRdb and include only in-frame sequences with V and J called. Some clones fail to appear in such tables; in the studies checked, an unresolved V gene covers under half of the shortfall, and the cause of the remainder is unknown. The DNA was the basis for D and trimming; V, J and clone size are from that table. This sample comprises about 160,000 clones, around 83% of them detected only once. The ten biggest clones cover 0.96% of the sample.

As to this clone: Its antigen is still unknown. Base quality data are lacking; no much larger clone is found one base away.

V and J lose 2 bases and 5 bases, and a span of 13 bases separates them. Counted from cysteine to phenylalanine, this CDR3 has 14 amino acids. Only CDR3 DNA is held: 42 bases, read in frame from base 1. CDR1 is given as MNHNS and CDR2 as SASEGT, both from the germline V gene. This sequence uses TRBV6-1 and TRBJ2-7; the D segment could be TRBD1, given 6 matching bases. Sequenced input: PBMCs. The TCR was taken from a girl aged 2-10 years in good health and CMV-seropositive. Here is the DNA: TGTGCCAGCAGTGAATGGGGGCAAAGGAACGAGCAGTACTTC. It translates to CASSEWGQRNEQYF.